Listed here are 8 T cell receptor beta chains from one sample, sequenced in a study of blood T cell repertoires in COVID-19. This table comes from immunoSEQ multiplex PCR, and its TCRdb copy is limited to in-frame clones, with some not included. The data show about 98,000 clones, more than 65% seen once. The specimen sequenced was peripheral blood. These receptors were taken from a woman older than 75 with acute or convalescent COVID-19.

The CDR3 is CSVSGTAIYTEAFF. CDR3 DNA sequence: TGCAGCGTTTCTGGGACAGCGATATACACTGAAGCTTTCTTT. The chain uses TRBV29-1 and TRBJ1-1; TRBD1 aligns across 7 bases. The CDR3 loop spans 14 amino acids. V was clipped by 5 bases and J by 3 bases; unmatched bases: 9. Germline-derived CDR1 and CDR2 are SQVTM and ANQGSEA.

The CDR3 DNA reads as TGCGCCAGCAGCTTCACGGGGGGGCTTACCTACGAGCAGTACTTC. Translating gives CASSFTGGLTYEQYF. The chain is built from TRBV5-1 and TRBJ2-7; 8 bases are shared with TRBD2. Germline CDR1 SGHRS, CDR2 YFSETQ. The trim removed 2 bases at V and 2 bases at J, leaving 6 bases unmatched. This CDR3 spans 15 amino acids.

V usage is TRBV3-1 (or the pseudogene TRBV3-2) and J usage is TRBJ2-6, with TRBD1 identical over 8 bases. The CDR3 covers 16 residues. The germline CDR1 and CDR2 sequences are LGHDT and YNNKEL (reference sequence). V lost 4 bases, J lost 1 base, and 3 bases stayed unmatched. CDR3 nucleotide sequence: TGTGCCAGCAGCCCCCGGACAGGGTCTGGGGCCAACGTCCTGACTTTC. Translating gives CASSPRTGSGANVLTF.

This chain joins TRBV7-8 and TRBJ1-4, with 7 bases that match TRBD1. The V and J ends lost 5 bases and 4 bases, in that order; junction bases with no gene match: 10. The CDR3 extends over 16 amino acids. Germline V gene sequence: CDR1 SGHVS, CDR2 FQNEAQ. The CDR3 region has the DNA TGTGCCAGCAGCCCCCCGTCCGGGACAGTTAATGAAAAACTGTTTTTT. Amino acids: CASSPPSGTVNEKLFF.

J is TRBJ1-1 and V is TRBV5-1, with TRBD1 as a possible D gene (6 bases). V lost 4 bases and J lost 8, with 15 bases in between. This CDR3 is built from 13 residues. Germline V gives CDR1 SGHRS, CDR2 YFSETQ. The CDR3 region is CASSPGQRGEAFF. The CDR3 DNA reads as TGCGCCAGCAGCCCAGGACAGCGGGGGGAAGCTTTCTTT. Based on the CDR3 plus reference TRBV5-1 and TRBJ1-1, the full variable domain is KAGVTQTPRYLIKTRGQQVTLSCSPISGHRSVSWYQQTPGQGLQFLFEYFSETQRNKGNFPGRFSGRQFSNSRSEMNVSTLELGDSALYLCASSPGQRGEAFFGQGTRLTVV.

The chain links TRBV10-3 to TRBJ2-3; TRBD1 matches 8 bases. CDR1 and CDR2 (germline): ENHRY, SYGVKD. The trim removed 4 bases at V and 0 bases at J, leaving 6 bases unmatched. The CDR3 runs to 16 residues. Here the CDR3 reads CAISGPGTGSTDTQYF. The DNA of the CDR3 is TGTGCCATCAGTGGCCCAGGGACAGGAAGCACAGATACGCAGTATTTT.

The chain recombines TRBV19 with TRBJ2-5, with D perhaps TRBD2 (7 bases). Trimming took 5 bases from V and 4 from J, leaving 17 bases between them. Germline V CDR1 and CDR2: LNHDA, SQIVND (reference sequence). The CDR3 length is 15 residues. CDR3 nucleotide sequence: TGTGCCAGTAGTGACGGGGGGAGAGGGGGAGAGACCCAGTACTTC. This codes for CASSDGGRGGETQYF.

This rearrangement joins TRBV18 to TRBJ1-3; possible D gene TRBD1, 6 bases. The CDR3 is 16 amino acids. CDR1 is KGHSH, CDR2 LQKENI, per germline. V lost 4 bases, J lost 4 bases, and 17 bases lay in between. DNA for the CDR3: TGTGCCAGCTCACAGGACAGCCTCATGTGGGGAAACACCATATATTTT. It translates to CASSQDSLMWGNTIYF.